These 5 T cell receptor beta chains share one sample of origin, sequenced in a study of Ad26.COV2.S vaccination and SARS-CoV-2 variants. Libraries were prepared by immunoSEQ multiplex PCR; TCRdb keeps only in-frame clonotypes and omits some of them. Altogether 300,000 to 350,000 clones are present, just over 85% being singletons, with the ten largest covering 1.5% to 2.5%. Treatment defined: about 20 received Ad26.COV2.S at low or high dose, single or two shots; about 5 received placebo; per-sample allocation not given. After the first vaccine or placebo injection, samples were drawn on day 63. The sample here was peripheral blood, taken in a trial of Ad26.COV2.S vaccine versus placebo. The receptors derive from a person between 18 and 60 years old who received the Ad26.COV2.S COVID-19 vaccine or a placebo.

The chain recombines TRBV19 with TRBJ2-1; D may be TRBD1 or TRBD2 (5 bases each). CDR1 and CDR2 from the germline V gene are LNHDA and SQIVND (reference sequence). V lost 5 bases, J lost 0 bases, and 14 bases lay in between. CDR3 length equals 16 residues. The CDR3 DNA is TGTGCCAGTAGTCCCGGGACGTCCAGCTCCTACAATGAGCAGTTCTTC. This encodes CASSPGTSSSYNEQFF.

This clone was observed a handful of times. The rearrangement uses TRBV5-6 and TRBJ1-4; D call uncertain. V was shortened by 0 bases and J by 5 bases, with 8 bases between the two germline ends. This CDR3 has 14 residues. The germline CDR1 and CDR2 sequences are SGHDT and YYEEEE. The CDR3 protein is CASSLVSGNEKLFF. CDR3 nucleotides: TGTGCCAGCAGCTTGGTCTCCGGGAATGAAAAACTGTTTTTT.

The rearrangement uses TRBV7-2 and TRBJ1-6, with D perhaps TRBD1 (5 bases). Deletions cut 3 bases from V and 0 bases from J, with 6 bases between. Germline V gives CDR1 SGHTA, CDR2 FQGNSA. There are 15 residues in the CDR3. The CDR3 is CASSFQGSYNSPLHF. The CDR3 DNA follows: TGTGCCAGCAGCTTCCAGGGCTCCTATAATTCACCCCTCCACTTT.

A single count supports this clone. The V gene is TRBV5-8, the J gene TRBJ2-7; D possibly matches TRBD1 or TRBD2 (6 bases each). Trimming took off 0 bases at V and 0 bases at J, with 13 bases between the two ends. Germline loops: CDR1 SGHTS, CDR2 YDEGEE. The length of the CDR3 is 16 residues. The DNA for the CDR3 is TGTGCCAGCAGCTTGGAGGGGGGTCTCCTCTCCTACGAGCAGTACTTC. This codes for CASSLEGGLLSYEQYF.

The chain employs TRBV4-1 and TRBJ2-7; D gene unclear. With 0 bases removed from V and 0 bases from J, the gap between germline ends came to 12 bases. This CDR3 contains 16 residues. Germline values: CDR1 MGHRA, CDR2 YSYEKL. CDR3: CASSQDKIQPSYEQYF. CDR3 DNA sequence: TGCGCCAGCAGCCAAGATAAAATACAGCCCTCCTACGAGCAGTACTTC.